This TCR beta chain appears in the sequencing data of a study of identical twins. Study-wide points: Models underestimated TCR alpha sharing (out-of-frame) in monozygotic twins.

A remark on this clonotype: The antigen remains unidentified.

V trimming: 1 base; J trimming: 2 bases; junction bases outside the gene matches: 1. Germline V lookup: CDR1 LGHNA, CDR2 YNFKEQ. The CDR3 runs 16 residues. Each cDNA held unique molecular identifiers, and template switching gave it a universal primer site. TCRdb reprocessed the 5' RACE reads via MiXCR and lists one record per CDR3 protein. Of roughly 290,000 distinct CDR3 sequences in the sample, 8% to 9% were seen once. The data also belong to a second study, concerning yellow fever vaccine responses in identical twins.

The receptor was derived from a woman aged 18-29 years in good health. The sample taken for sequencing was memory (CD45RO+) T cells sorted from blood. The chain joins TRBV4-2 to TRBJ2-3; TRBD2 aligns across 12 bases. CDR3 sequence reads: CASSQGTSGVTDTQYF. Here the CDR3 DNA reads TGTGCCAGCAGCCAAGGGACTAGCGGGGTCACAGATACGCAGTATTTT.